The 14 T cell receptor beta chains listed next were all sequenced from one sample in a study of cytotoxic CD8 clonotypes in ibrutinib-treated CLL. Sequenced by immunoSEQ multiplex PCR; TCRdb stores in-frame clones only, minus some. In the table there are 130,000 or so clones, 84% of which are singletons. Material: PBMCs, obtained after 24 months of ibrutinib treatment. These receptors were taken from a human donor with chronic lymphocytic leukemia.

This rearrangement joins TRBV7-3 to TRBJ1-1, with D possibly matching TRBD1 (6 bases). CDR1 SGHTA and CDR2 FQGTGA come from the germline V gene. The CDR3 length is 13 residues. V lost 5 bases and J lost 5, with 12 bases in between. CDR3: CASSPHRDTEAFF. CDR3 bases: TGTGCCAGCAGCCCTCACAGGGATACTGAAGCTTTCTTT.

The chain is built from TRBV5-4 and TRBJ1-1; D is possibly TRBD1 (5 bases). The CDR3 spans 13 residues. CDR1 and CDR2 (germline): SGHNT, YYREEE (reference sequence). V was trimmed by 2 bases and J by 5 bases, leaving 10 bases between them. The CDR3 here is CASSFDGGTEAFF. CDR3 nucleotide sequence: TGTGCCAGCAGCTTCGATGGGGGGACTGAAGCTTTCTTT. The whole variable domain, filled in from reference TRBV5-4 and TRBJ1-1, reads ETGVTQSPTHLIKTRGQQVTLRCSSQSGHNTVSWYQQALGQGPQFIFQYYREEENGRGNFPPRFSGLQFPNYSSELNVNALELDDSALYLCASSFDGGTEAFFGQGTRLTVV.

The chain couples TRBV6-6 to TRBJ2-1; 12 bases are shared with TRBD2. Germline assignment: CDR1 MNHNY and CDR2 SVGAGI (reference sequence). The CDR3 is 16 amino acids. The ends lost 6 bases at V and 1 base at J; junction bases unmatched: 4. The CDR3 DNA follows: TGTGCCAGCAGCAGACTAGCGGGGGCTTCCTACAATGAGCAGTTCTTC. As protein: CASSRLAGASYNEQFF.

The chain has TRBV19 and TRBJ2-6; TRBD1 might be the D (7 bases). V was cut by 3 bases and J by 0 bases, with 15 bases left in between. From germline, CDR1 is LNHDA and CDR2 SQIVND (reference sequence). The CDR3 spans 18 residues. The CDR3 bases are TGTGCCAGTAGTATGATCCCAGGGGGGCTCTCTGGGGCCAACGTCCTGACTTTC. Protein sequence: CASSMIPGGLSGANVLTF.

V usage is TRBV30 and J usage is TRBJ2-1, with 14 bases identical to TRBD2. Per germline, CDR1 GTSNPN and CDR2 SVGIG (reference sequence). The CDR3 contains 15 residues. V gave up 1 base and J gave up 8 bases; unmatched junction bases: 4. The CDR3 loop is CAWSAMTSGGDEQFF. CDR3 nucleotides: TGTGCCTGGAGTGCCATGACTAGCGGGGGGGATGAGCAGTTCTTC.

This clone occurred once. This CDR3 reads CAISDPGQGGQETQYF. The CDR3 DNA sequence: TGTGCCATCAGTGACCCTGGACAGGGAGGCCAAGAGACCCAGTACTTC. The chain joins TRBV10-3 to TRBJ2-5; TRBD1 aligns across 8 bases. In germline, CDR1 is ENHRY, CDR2 SYGVKD. CDR3 length equals 16 residues. V was pared by 3 bases and J by 1 base, with 7 bases of the junction left unmatched.

The rearrangement links TRBV9 to TRBJ2-1; D uncertain. Germline values: CDR1 SGDLS, CDR2 YYNGEE. V was pared by 0 bases and J by 0 bases, with 10 bases between. This CDR3 is 16 amino acids long. The CDR3 spells CASSVAVRSSYNEQFF. The CDR3 coding sequence is TGTGCCAGCAGCGTAGCTGTTAGGAGCTCCTACAATGAGCAGTTCTTC.

The V and J genes are TRBV5-5 and TRBJ2-1; 7 bases align to TRBD1. V was clipped by 5 bases and J by 2 bases; unmatched bases: 13. This CDR3 is built from 17 residues. Germline CDR1 and CDR2: SGHKS and YYEKEE (reference sequence). The CDR3 nucleotides are TGTGCCAGCAGTTTGACACCCCCGGGACAGACCTACAATGAGCAGTTCTTC. It is translated as CASSLTPPGQTYNEQFF. The whole variable domain, remainder taken from reference TRBV5-5 and TRBJ2-1, is DAGVTQSPTHLIKTRGQQVTLRCSPISGHKSVSWYQQVLGQGPQFIFQYYEKEERGRGNFPDRFSARQFPNYSSELNVNALLLGDSALYLCASSLTPPGQTYNEQFFGPGTRLTVL.

The V call is TRBV5-6, the J call TRBJ2-6; 8 nucleotides align to TRBD1. Germline trimming cut 0 bases from V and 1 base from J; bases unmatched to any gene: 9. This CDR3 spans 19 amino acids. Looked up from germline, CDR1 is SGHDT and CDR2 is YYEEEE. This chain's CDR3 is CASSLGGWTGYSGANVLTF. The CDR3 DNA sequence: TGTGCCAGCAGCTTGGGAGGCTGGACAGGGTATTCTGGGGCCAACGTCCTGACTTTC.

This chain uses TRBV30 with TRBJ2-1; 8 nucleotides line up with TRBD1. Germline loops: CDR1 GTSNPN, CDR2 SVGIG (reference sequence). The CDR3 sequence is 13 residues long. V gave up 0 bases and J gave up 9 bases; unmatched junction bases: 4. The CDR3 loop reads CAWSVRGRAEQFF. CDR3 in DNA: TGTGCCTGGAGTGTCAGGGGGCGCGCTGAGCAGTTCTTC.

This chain uses TRBV5-4 with TRBJ1-3, with 8 bases aligning to TRBD1. Germline V lookup: CDR1 SGHNT, CDR2 YYREEE (reference sequence). Germline trimming cut 0 bases from V and 2 bases from J; bases unmatched to any gene: 1. The CDR3 spans 15 residues. CDR3 sequence (DNA): TGTGCCAGCAGCTTGGCGGGACAGGCTGGAAACACCATATATTTT. It is translated as CASSLAGQAGNTIYF.

A few counts support this clone. At the DNA level, this CDR3 is encoded by other sequences in the same sample as well. This rearrangement joins TRBV4-1 to TRBJ1-5; the match to TRBD1 covers 8 bases. The junction had 10 bases not matched to a gene; V was cut back by 1 base and J by 5 bases. This CDR3 has 17 residues. From germline, CDR1 is MGHRA and CDR2 YSYEKL. CDR3 sequence (DNA): TGCGCCAGCAGCCAAGCCCCGGACAGGGTAAAGTATCAGCCCCAGCATTTT. Protein product: CASSQAPDRVKYQPQHF.

This chain connects TRBV12-2 to TRBJ2-7. TRBV12-2 is a known pseudogene. This CDR3 contains 14 residues. The CDR3 DNA follows: TGTGCTGGCATTGAGGGACCCTTGGGCCCGGAGCAGTACTTC. It yields the protein CAGIEGPLGPEQYF.

V usage is TRBV9 and J usage is TRBJ2-1; 10 nucleotides line up with TRBD2. Germline lookup yields CDR1 SGDLS and CDR2 YYNGEE. The CDR3 is 15 residues long. J lost 8 bases, V lost 0 bases, and 5 bases had no gene match. CDR3 coding DNA: TGTGCCAGCAGCGTAGTAGCGGGGGGCTGGGATGAGCAGTTCTTC. As protein: CASSVVAGGWDEQFF.